These 16 T cell receptor beta chains were sequenced from one sample in a study of blood T cell repertoires in COVID-19. This table comes from immunoSEQ multiplex PCR, and its TCRdb copy is limited to in-frame clones, with some not included. The sample includes a few hundred thousand clones, over 75% of them seen just once. The sample comprised peripheral blood. The receptor set was obtained from a human donor in a cohort sampled during active COVID-19.

The rearrangement joins TRBV18 to TRBJ1-2; 8 bases fit TRBD1. The V gene end was trimmed by 2 bases and the J gene end by 6 bases; junction bases not matched to a gene: 11. Germline V gene lookup returns CDR1 KGHSH and CDR2 LQKENI. The CDR3 is 16 residues long. The CDR3 DNA reads as TGTGCCAGCTCACCAAAGGCAGGGGGCGTATTGGATGGCTACACCTTC. Translating it yields CASSPKAGGVLDGYTF.

The V gene is TRBV6-5, the J gene TRBJ1-2; 12 nucleotides line up with TRBD1. This CDR3 contains 14 residues. CDR1 is MNHEY and CDR2 is SVGAGI in the germline V gene. The V segment lost 6 bases and the J segment 5 bases; nucleotides outside the gene matches: 4. CDR3 region: CASSRDRGLYGYTF. The CDR3 bases are TGTGCCAGCAGCCGGGACAGGGGGCTTTATGGCTACACCTTC.

This clone was seen a single time. The rearrangement links TRBV19 to TRBJ1-4; D is uncertain. Germline CDR1 reads LNHDA; CDR2 reads SQIVND (reference sequence). Trimming took 3 bases from V and 7 from J, leaving 9 bases between them. The CDR3 runs to 13 residues. The CDR3 coding sequence is TGTGCCAGTAGTATCTTCGGGAGTGAAAAACTGTTTTTT. It specifies CASSIFGSEKLFF.

The chain links TRBV6-5 to TRBJ1-5; perhaps TRBD1 as D (6 bases). The V end lost 7 bases, the J end lost 6 bases, and 10 bases lay between the germline ends. The germline CDR1 and CDR2 sequences are MNHEY and SVGAGI. CDR3 length: 12 residues. The CDR3 DNA reads TGTGCCAGCACGCAGGGGCTTCAGCCCCAGCATTTT. Translating gives CASTQGLQPQHF.

The chain links TRBV30 to TRBJ2-7, with no clear D. V was trimmed by 0 bases and J by 6 bases, leaving 9 bases between them. The length of the CDR3 is 12 residues. CDR1 and CDR2 (germline): GTSNPN, SVGIG (reference sequence). CDR3 sequence: CAWSVGPVEQYF. Written as DNA, the CDR3 is TGTGCCTGGAGTGTTGGCCCCGTCGAGCAGTACTTC.

The J gene is TRBJ2-2, the V gene TRBV5-1; possibly TRBD1 for D (5 bases). V was trimmed by 7 bases and J by 6 bases, leaving 13 bases between them. The V gene's germline CDR1 is SGHRS and CDR2 YFSETQ. This CDR3 contains 13 residues. The CDR3 is CASSDWGPGELFF. In nucleotides, the CDR3 is TGCGCCAGCTCCGACTGGGGCCCCGGGGAGCTGTTTTTT.

The chain links TRBV6-5 to TRBJ1-1; tentatively, D is TRBD1 (6 bases). Germline assignment: CDR1 MNHEY and CDR2 SVGAGI. V dropped 6 bases and J dropped 7 bases, with 15 bases sitting between them. The CDR3 is 13 amino acids. CDR3 amino acids: CASRGGGLGEAFF. Here the CDR3 DNA reads TGTGCCAGCAGGGGCGGGGGGCTCGGTGAAGCTTTCTTT.

J is TRBJ2-7 and V is TRBV28; 7 positions agree with TRBD1. CDR1 and CDR2 (germline): MDHEN, SYDVKM. With V trimmed by 6 bases and J by 7 bases, 6 bases remained unmatched. This CDR3 is built from 12 residues. The CDR3: CASRLRQGEQYF. CDR3 in DNA: TGTGCCAGCAGGCTCAGACAGGGTGAGCAGTACTTC.

This clone showed up just once. The gene calls are TRBV27 and TRBJ1-1; perhaps TRBD1 as D (5 bases). This CDR3 region has 13 residues. Deletions cut 5 bases from V and 8 bases from J, with 15 bases between. CDR1 and CDR2 from the germline V gene are MNHEY and SMNVEV (reference sequence). The CDR3 loop is CASSPTGPSEAFF. The CDR3 coding sequence is TGTGCCAGCAGTCCCACAGGTCCTTCGGAAGCTTTCTTT.

V gene TRBV27 combines with J gene TRBJ2-5, with D perhaps TRBD2 (5 bases). The CDR3 spans 14 residues. V was trimmed by 8 bases and J by 4 bases, leaving 17 bases between them. The germline V gene has CDR1 MNHEY and CDR2 SMNVEV (reference sequence). CDR3: CASAPRGDPETQYF. Here the CDR3 DNA reads TGTGCCAGCGCCCCCCGGGGAGACCCAGAGACCCAGTACTTC.

CDR3 DNA: TGTGCCAGCAGTTTATTGTCTTCCTACGAGCAGTACTTC. It encodes CASSLLSSYEQYF. The chain couples TRBV27 to TRBJ2-7; D is unresolved. The CDR3 has 13 residues. V shed 1 base and J shed 1 base, with 5 bases lying between them. Germline CDR1 reads MNHEY; CDR2 reads SMNVEV (reference sequence).

The chain carries TRBV19 and TRBJ2-7; TRBD1 matches at 8 bases. J lost 7 bases, V lost 3 bases, and 5 bases had no gene match. CDR3 length: 13 residues. Germline V gene lookup returns CDR1 LNHDA and CDR2 SQIVND (reference sequence). The CDR3 loop is CASSIGTGLEQYF. CDR3 bases: TGTGCCAGTAGTATTGGGACAGGTCTGGAGCAGTACTTC.

The CDR3 here is CASSFFYRRNTEAFF. CDR3 nucleotides: TGTGCCAGCAGTTTTTTTTACAGGAGGAACACTGAAGCTTTCTTT. This rearrangement joins TRBV27 to TRBJ1-1, with a tentative D call TRBD1 (5 bases). V lost 3 bases to trimming and J lost 1 base, with 12 bases between them. The germline gives CDR1 MNHEY, CDR2 SMNVEV (reference sequence). The CDR3 contains 15 residues.

CDR3 coding DNA: TGTGCCTGGAAAATTGGGGGCTTGTACGAGCAGTACTTC. It yields the protein CAWKIGGLYEQYF. The genes are TRBV30 and TRBJ2-7, with a weak D call TRBD1 (6 bases). The V end lost 4 bases, the J end lost 4 bases, and 14 bases lay between the germline ends. Per germline, CDR1 GTSNPN and CDR2 SVGIG (reference sequence). The length of the CDR3 is 13 residues.

The chain couples TRBV28 to TRBJ2-7; tentative D call: TRBD2 (6 bases). With 3 bases removed from V and 2 bases from J, the gap between germline ends came to 14 bases. Germline CDR1 and CDR2: MDHEN and SYDVKM. This CDR3 is built from 15 residues. The DNA for the CDR3 is TGTGCCAGCAGTTTCATAGGGACTTCCACCTACGAGCAGTACTTC. It specifies CASSFIGTSTYEQYF.

The gene calls are TRBV7-2 and TRBJ2-1, with 15 bases identical to TRBD2. The CDR3 has 16 residues. Per germline, CDR1 SGHTA and CDR2 FQGNSA. The ends lost 1 base at V and 9 bases at J; junction bases unmatched: 4. CDR3 amino acids: CASSLEGTSGRIEQFF. The CDR3 coding sequence is TGTGCCAGCAGCTTAGAAGGGACTAGCGGGAGGATTGAGCAGTTCTTC.